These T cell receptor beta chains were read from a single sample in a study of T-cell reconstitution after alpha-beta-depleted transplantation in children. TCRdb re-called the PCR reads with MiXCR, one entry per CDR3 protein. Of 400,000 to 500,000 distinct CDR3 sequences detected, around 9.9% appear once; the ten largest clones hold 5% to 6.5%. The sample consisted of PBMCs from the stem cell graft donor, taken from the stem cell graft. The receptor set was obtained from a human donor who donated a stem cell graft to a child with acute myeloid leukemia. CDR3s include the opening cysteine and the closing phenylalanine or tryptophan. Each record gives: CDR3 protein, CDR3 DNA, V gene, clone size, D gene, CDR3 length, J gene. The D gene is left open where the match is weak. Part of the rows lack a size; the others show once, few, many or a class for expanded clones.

CSASYPGLSSYEQYF TGCAGTGCTAGCTACCCCGGGCTAAGCTCCTACGAGCAGTACTTC TRBV20-1 - - 15 TRBJ2-7
CASSQALRLVILAKNIQYF TGTGCCAGCAGCCAGGCCCTGAGACTAGTCATACTAGCCAAAAACATTCAGTACTTC TRBV3-2 many - 19 TRBJ2-4
CASSLEGLGYYEQYF TGTGCCAGCAGCTTAGAGGGACTAGGCTACTACGAGCAGTACTTC TRBV7-2 few TRBD2 15 TRBJ2-7
CASSQAAHATDTQYF TGTGCCAGCAGCCAGGCGGCGCACGCAACAGATACGCAGTATTTT TRBV11-2 many - 15 TRBJ2-3
CASSPDPTSGQETQYF TGTGCCAGCAGCCCCGACCCGACTAGCGGTCAAGAGACCCAGTACTTC TRBV7-9 few TRBD2 16 TRBJ2-5
CASSEWFNSIYNSPLHF TGTGCCAGCAGTGAATGGTTTAACAGTATCTATAATTCACCCCTCCACTTT TRBV25-1 - - 17 TRBJ1-6
CASSHAEETQYF TGTGCCAGCAGCCACGCCGAAGAGACCCAGTACTTC TRBV3-1 once - 12 TRBJ2-5
CATRLLGTNGADTQYF TGTGCGACTCGACTCCTGGGGACAAATGGGGCAGATACGCAGTATTTT TRBV7-9 many - 16 TRBJ2-3
CASSARDRGDTGELFF TGCGCCAGCAGCGCCCGGGACAGGGGGGACACCGGGGAGCTGTTTTTT TRBV5-1 few TRBD1 16 TRBJ2-2
CTGTSGTGELFF TGCACCGGGACTAGCGGGACTGGGGAGCTGTTTTTT TRBV29-1 few TRBD2 12 TRBJ2-2
CASTPSGGSYNEQFF TGCGCCAGCACCCCAAGCGGGGGCTCCTACAATGAGCAGTTCTTC TRBV5-1 few TRBD2 15 TRBJ2-1
CSARDGLGAETQYF TGCAGTGCTAGAGACGGACTAGGGGCAGAGACCCAGTACTTC TRBV20-1 - TRBD2 14 TRBJ2-5
CASNRPSGIGAGELFF TGTGCCAGTAATCGCCCTAGCGGGATAGGGGCCGGGGAGCTGTTTTTT TRBV5-3 few TRBD2 16 TRBJ2-2
CASSPLGEQFF TGTGCCAGCTCCCCTCTGGGGGAGCAGTTCTTC TRBV18 few - 11 TRBJ2-1
CASGPPRQLNTEAFF TGTGCTAGTGGTCCCCCCAGACAGCTGAACACTGAAGCTTTCTTT TRBV12-5 - - 15 TRBJ1-1
CASSQELGYNEQFF TGTGCCAGCAGCCAAGAATTGGGCTACAATGAGCAGTTCTTC TRBV14 few - 14 TRBJ2-1
CASSSDGGYEQYF TGCGCCAGCAGCTCCGACGGGGGCTACGAGCAGTACTTC TRBV5-1 few - 13 TRBJ2-7
CASSATLGGNEKLFF TGTGCCAGCAGCGCTACTTTGGGAGGCAATGAAAAACTGTTTTTT TRBV7-9 - - 15 TRBJ1-4
CASRDSANTEAFF TGCGCCAGCAGGGACAGTGCCAACACTGAAGCTTTCTTT TRBV10-2 few - 13 TRBJ1-1
CASSLDGPVGDEQFF TGCGCCAGCAGCTTGGATGGGCCTGTGGGGGATGAGCAGTTCTTC TRBV5-1 few - 15 TRBJ2-1
CSAIRDIDSEAFF TGCAGTGCTATCCGGGACATAGACTCTGAAGCTTTCTTT TRBV20-1 few - 13 TRBJ1-1
CASSSGAYEQYF TGTGCCAGCTCGTCAGGGGCCTACGAGCAGTACTTC TRBV27 many - 12 TRBJ2-7
CATSRDLLAGAETQYF TGTGCCACCAGCAGAGATTTACTAGCGGGAGCAGAGACCCAGTACTTC TRBV15 many TRBD2 16 TRBJ2-5
CSAPLWGSDEQFF TGCAGTGCACCCCTATGGGGTAGCGATGAGCAGTTCTTC TRBV20-1 - - 13 TRBJ2-1
CASSYSTVEQGMYF TGTGCCAGCAGTTACTCGACGGTAGAACAGGGCATGTACTTC TRBV6-5 many - 14 TRBJ2-7
CASRRDRGNQPQHF TGTGCCAGCAGGAGGGACAGGGGTAACCAGCCCCAGCATTTT TRBV12-3/TRBV12-4 many TRBD1 14 TRBJ1-5
CASSLGAEPEQFF TGTGCCAGCAGCTTGGGCGCGGAGCCTGAGCAGTTCTTC TRBV13 - - 13 TRBJ2-1
CASSSSSGGAVETQYF TGCGCCAGCAGCTCCTCTAGCGGGGGGGCCGTGGAGACCCAGTACTTC TRBV5-1 few TRBD2 16 TRBJ2-5
CASSPPQWSSYNEQFF TGTGCCAGCTCACCACCTCAGTGGAGCTCCTACAATGAGCAGTTCTTC TRBV18 - - 16 TRBJ2-1
CASSWTNTEAFF TGTGCCAGCAGCTGGACCAACACTGAAGCTTTCTTT TRBV12-3/TRBV12-4 many - 12 TRBJ1-1
CASSTTGAGKNIQYF TGTGCCAGCAGCACGACGGGGGCTGGCAAAAACATTCAGTACTTC TRBV6-1 - - 15 TRBJ2-4
CASSQVTWDTEAFF TGCGCCAGCAGCCAAGTTACTTGGGACACTGAAGCTTTCTTT TRBV4-1 - - 14 TRBJ1-1
CSVGAGQTDTQYF TGCAGCGTTGGGGCAGGGCAAACAGATACGCAGTATTTT TRBV29-1 - - 13 TRBJ2-3
CASSLGAAPQPQHF TGTGCCAGCAGTTTAGGCGCTGCTCCTCAGCCCCAGCATTTT TRBV27 many - 14 TRBJ1-5
CASSLTSGTHEQYF TGTGCCAGCAGCCTGACTAGCGGGACCCACGAGCAGTACTTC TRBV5-5 - TRBD2 14 TRBJ2-7
CAISESGTPYGYTF TGTGCCATCAGTGAGTCCGGGACCCCCTATGGCTACACCTTC TRBV10-3 - - 14 TRBJ1-2
CASSPPSRRKKETQYF TGTGCCAGCTCACCACCGAGTCGGAGAAAGAAAGAGACCCAGTACTTC TRBV18 many - 16 TRBJ2-5
CASSVTGDGYEQFF TGTGCCAGCAGCGTTACAGGGGATGGCTATGAGCAGTTCTTC TRBV9 many TRBD1 14 TRBJ2-1
CASSFHWRGGNEQFF TGTGCCAGCAGCTTTCACTGGCGGGGGGGCAATGAGCAGTTCTTC TRBV7-3 many TRBD2 15 TRBJ2-1
CASSLSTKHTEAFF TGTGCCAGCAGCTTATCCACGAAGCACACTGAAGCTTTCTTT TRBV7-8 few - 14 TRBJ1-1
CASSLQGFTQPQHF TGTGCCAGCAGCTTACAGGGTTTTACACAGCCCCAGCATTTT TRBV5-6 many - 14 TRBJ1-5
CASSGDRVNTGELFF TGTGCCAGCAGCGGGGACAGGGTAAACACCGGGGAGCTGTTTTTT TRBV9 few TRBD1 15 TRBJ2-2
CSAYDLGQETQYF TGCAGCGCATACGATCTCGGACAAGAGACCCAGTACTTC TRBV29-1 - - 13 TRBJ2-5
CASSQGLAGTYEQYF TGTGCCAGCAGTCAGGGACTAGCGGGGACCTACGAGCAGTACTTC TRBV6-1 many TRBD2 15 TRBJ2-7
CSVQGYTGELFF TGCAGCGTTCAAGGGTACACCGGGGAGCTGTTTTTT TRBV29-1 many - 12 TRBJ2-2
CASSQVQGAGTGELFF TGTGCCAGCAGCCAAGTGCAAGGTGCGGGTACCGGGGAGCTGTTTTTT TRBV3-1 few - 16 TRBJ2-2
CASSKWGGDEQFF TGTGCCAGCAGCAAATGGGGTGGCGATGAGCAGTTCTTC TRBV21-1 - - 13 TRBJ2-1
CASSLAVIVSNYGYTF TGTGCCAGCAGCTTGGCGGTCATCGTTTCTAACTATGGCTACACCTTC TRBV5-5 many - 16 TRBJ1-2